The 7 T cell receptor beta chains reported below all come from one sample, sequenced in a study of cytomegalovirus exposure and HLA in healthy donors. Vbeta (60) and Jbeta (13) primers were used in the PCR. Libraries were prepared by immunoSEQ multiplex PCR; TCRdb keeps only in-frame clonotypes and omits some of them. The profile covers about 170,000 clones, with about four fifths appearing a single time and over 1.2% taken by the ten largest. Sequencing input: PBMCs. Receptors originate from a girl between 10 and 17 years old in good health and CMV-seropositive.

The chain couples TRBV27 to TRBJ2-2; 9 positions match TRBD2. Germline values: CDR1 MNHEY, CDR2 SMNVEV (reference sequence). V shed 1 base, J shed 0 bases, and the junction held 3 bases outside the gene matches. The CDR3 sequence is 17 residues long. CDR3 loop: CASSLYASGANTGELFF. For the CDR3, the DNA is TGTGCCAGCAGTTTATACGCTAGCGGGGCGAACACCGGGGAGCTGTTTTTT.

The chain joins TRBV28 to TRBJ2-5, with 8 positions matching TRBD2. The CDR3 spans 17 residues. V was pared by 5 bases and J by 5 bases, with 16 bases of the junction left unmatched. Germline V gene lookup returns CDR1 MDHEN and CDR2 SYDVKM. CDR3 amino acids: CASSGSPPGLGTETQYF. In DNA form, the CDR3 reads TGTGCCAGCAGTGGATCACCTCCGGGACTAGGAACGGAGACCCAGTACTTC.

The rearrangement joins TRBV28 to TRBJ1-2; D call uncertain. The CDR3 extends over 15 amino acids. Germline V CDR1 and CDR2: MDHEN, SYDVKM. Trimming took off 4 bases at V and 4 bases at J, with 16 bases between the two ends. The DNA for the CDR3 is TGTGCCAGCAGTTCGGTGCGGATAGATGTCTATGGCTACACCTTC. Encoded protein: CASSSVRIDVYGYTF.

This clone showed up just a few times. This chain joins TRBV28 and TRBJ1-2; D remains ambiguous. The CDR3 spans 14 residues. Trimming stripped 2 bases from V and 1 base from J, with 8 bases between. Germline V gene data show CDR1 as MDHEN and CDR2 as SYDVKM. The chain's CDR3 is CASSLLPNNYGYTF. CDR3 DNA sequence: TGTGCCAGCAGTTTACTCCCTAATAACTATGGCTACACCTTC.

This clone was seen once. The chain combines TRBV30 with TRBJ2-5; 7 bases are shared with TRBD1. From germline, CDR1 is GTSNPN and CDR2 SVGIG (reference sequence). V shed 6 bases, J shed 4 bases, and the junction held 23 bases outside the gene matches. This CDR3 spans 18 amino acids. CDR3 sequence reads: CACGPGQKKGKIRETQYF. The CDR3 DNA is TGTGCCTGCGGACCGGGACAGAAAAAGGGAAAGATAAGAGAGACCCAGTACTTC.

The rearrangement links TRBV5-1 to TRBJ1-2, with 9 bases fitting TRBD1. The CDR3 covers 15 residues. V lost 4 bases, J lost 8 bases, and 12 bases stayed unmatched. Germline V gene lookup returns CDR1 SGHRS and CDR2 YFSETQ. CDR3 residues: CASSVDAGTGLGYTF. DNA for the CDR3: TGCGCCAGCAGCGTGGACGCTGGGACAGGGCTCGGCTACACCTTC.

The J gene is TRBJ2-7, the V gene TRBV2; D possibly corresponds to TRBD1 (6 bases). CDR1 and CDR2 (germline): SNHLY, FYNNEI. CDR3 size: 12 residues. V was shortened by 6 bases and J by 2 bases, with 8 bases between the two germline ends. Here the CDR3 DNA reads TGTGCCAGCAGCGGACAGACCTACGAGCAGTACTTC. Translation: CASSGQTYEQYF.